This is a list of T cell receptor beta chains from one sample in a study of T-cell memory formation after mild COVID-19. Via MiXCR, TCRdb re-called the 5' RACE reads, giving one row per CDR3 protein. Among a few hundred thousand distinct CDR3 sequences listed, about 20% were seen once. The specimen sequenced was PBMCs or a T cell subset sorted from them (not recorded which). All receptors derive from an adult woman who had mild COVID-19 (a few samples of this study predate the infection). Cell type and time point are not known. CDR3s include the opening cysteine and the closing phenylalanine or tryptophan. D genes are given only for firm matches. Clone size appears in some rows only: once, few, many, or a class for an expanded clone.

CDR3 length | clone size | J gene | V gene | D gene | CDR3 protein | CDR3 DNA
17 | NA | TRBJ2-3 | TRBV10-3 | NA | CAITPKGVDEDTDTQYF | TGTGCCATCACTCCAAAGGGGGTAGATGAGGACACAGATACGCAGTATTTT
16 | NA | TRBJ2-1 | TRBV19 | TRBD2 | CASKLAGGISYNEQFF | TGTGCCAGTAAACTAGCGGGAGGGATTTCCTACAATGAGCAGTTCTTC
18 | few | TRBJ2-1 | TRBV20-1 | TRBD2 | CSARDRLLTSGRGNEQFF | TGCAGTGCTAGAGATAGGCTCTTGACTAGCGGGAGGGGGAATGAGCAGTTCTTC
13 | NA | TRBJ2-7 | TRBV27 | NA | CASSFRAALEQYF | TGTGCCAGCAGTTTTCGAGCAGCGTTAGAGCAGTACTTC
16 | few | TRBJ2-1 | TRBV5-5 | TRBD2 | CASSWTSGGAVNEQFF | TGTGCCAGCAGCTGGACTAGCGGGGGGGCGGTAAATGAGCAGTTCTTC
13 | few | TRBJ2-1 | TRBV12-3/TRBV12-4 | NA | CASSLSLKDEQFF | TGTGCCAGCAGTTTGAGCCTCAAGGATGAGCAGTTCTTC
16 | NA | TRBJ2-2 | TRBV19 | TRBD2 | CASSIGLREGPGELFF | TGTGCCAGTAGTATAGGTTTGCGGGAGGGCCCCGGGGAGCTGTTTTTT
14 | NA | TRBJ2-2 | TRBV5-1 | NA | CASSDGLRAGELFF | TGCGCCAGCAGCGATGGACTGAGAGCCGGGGAGCTGTTTTTT
16 | NA | TRBJ2-1 | TRBV30 | NA | CAWSAPLRDPYNEQFF | TGTGCCTGGAGTGCCCCGTTGAGGGACCCCTACAATGAGCAGTTCTTC
14 | NA | TRBJ2-3 | TRBV5-4 | NA | CASSLGGPGDTQYF | TGTGCCAGCAGCTTAGGCGGTCCAGGAGATACGCAGTATTTT
13 | few | TRBJ2-7 | TRBV7-9 | NA | CASSTGSSYEQYF | TGTGCCAGCAGTACAGGTTCATCCTACGAGCAGTACTTC
16 | few | TRBJ2-2 | TRBV5-1 | NA | CASSLEERGATGELFF | TGCGCCAGCAGCTTGGAGGAGCGAGGGGCCACCGGGGAGCTGTTTTTT
18 | few | TRBJ2-7 | TRBV19 | NA | CASSLNLELQGYSYEQYF | TGTGCCAGTAGCCTCAATTTAGAATTGCAGGGTTACTCCTACGAGCAGTACTTC
16 | few | TRBJ1-1 | TRBV5-1 | TRBD1 | CASSLRTGAMNTEAFF | TGCGCCAGCAGCCTCCGGACAGGGGCCATGAACACTGAAGCTTTCTTT
14 | NA | TRBJ1-1 | TRBV7-9 | NA | CASSLVAAGTEAFF | TGTGCCAGCAGCTTAGTGGCGGCAGGCACTGAAGCTTTCTTT
13 | NA | TRBJ1-2 | TRBV4-1 | NA | CASRPTASYGYTF | TGCGCCAGCAGACCGACAGCCTCCTATGGCTACACCTTC
13 | NA | TRBJ1-5 | TRBV6-1 | TRBD1 | CASRGTDYQPQHF | TGTGCCAGCAGAGGGACAGATTATCAGCCCCAGCATTTT
15 | few | TRBJ2-1 | TRBV6-2/TRBV6-3 | NA | CASSYSRGPYNEQFF | TGTGCCAGCAGTTACTCCAGGGGCCCCTACAATGAGCAGTTCTTC
14 | few | TRBJ2-2 | TRBV20-1 | TRBD1 | CSAPRTGGAGELFF | TGCAGTGCTCCTCGGACAGGGGGAGCCGGGGAGCTGTTTTTT
11 | NA | TRBJ2-5 | TRBV3-1 | NA | CATTLRGTQYF | TGTGCCACGACCCTTCGTGGGACCCAGTACTTC
18 | many | TRBJ2-3 | TRBV18 | TRBD2 | CASSPSVLAGGSTDTQYF | TGTGCCAGCTCGCCGTCAGTCCTCGCGGGAGGCTCCACAGATACGCAGTATTTT
15 | many | TRBJ2-7 | TRBV6-1 | NA | CASSEPTGIDYEQYF | TGTGCCAGCAGTGAGCCAACAGGGATCGACTACGAGCAGTACTTC
15 | few | TRBJ2-7 | TRBV5-6 | TRBD2 | CASRGTSGAVYEQYF | TGTGCCAGCAGAGGGACTAGCGGGGCAGTTTACGAGCAGTACTTC
14 | NA | TRBJ1-2 | TRBV6-5 | TRBD1 | CASSYSGQGFGYTF | TGTGCCAGCAGTTACTCTGGACAGGGGTTTGGCTACACCTTC
12 | once | TRBJ2-1 | TRBV11-3 | NA | CASSLRGIKQFF | TGTGCCAGCAGCCTCCGGGGGATCAAGCAGTTCTTC
15 | few | TRBJ2-1 | TRBV29-1 | TRBD2 | CSVAQGLAGLGEQFF | TGCAGCGTTGCCCAGGGACTAGCGGGATTGGGTGAGCAGTTCTTC
15 | few | TRBJ2-7 | TRBV25-1 | NA | CASSEKGRSSYEQYF | TGTGCCAGCAGTGAGAAAGGCCGGAGCTCCTACGAGCAGTACTTC
11 | few | TRBJ1-2 | TRBV7-9 | NA | CASSSRYGYTF | TGTGCCAGCAGCTCCAGATATGGCTACACCTTC
14 | few | TRBJ2-3 | TRBV12-3/TRBV12-4 | NA | CASTSRAPPDTQYF | TGTGCCAGCACAAGTCGGGCCCCCCCAGATACGCAGTATTTT